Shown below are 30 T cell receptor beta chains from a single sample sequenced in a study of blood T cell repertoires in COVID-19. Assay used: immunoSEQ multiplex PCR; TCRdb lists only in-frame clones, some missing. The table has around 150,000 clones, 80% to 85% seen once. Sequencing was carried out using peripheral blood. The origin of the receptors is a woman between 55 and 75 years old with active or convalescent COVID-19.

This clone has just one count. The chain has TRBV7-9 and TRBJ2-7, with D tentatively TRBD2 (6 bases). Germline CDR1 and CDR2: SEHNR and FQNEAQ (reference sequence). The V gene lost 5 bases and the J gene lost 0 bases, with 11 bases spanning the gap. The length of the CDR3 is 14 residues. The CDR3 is CASSLFGGSYEQYF. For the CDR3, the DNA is TGTGCCAGCAGCCTCTTCGGGGGCTCCTACGAGCAGTACTTC.

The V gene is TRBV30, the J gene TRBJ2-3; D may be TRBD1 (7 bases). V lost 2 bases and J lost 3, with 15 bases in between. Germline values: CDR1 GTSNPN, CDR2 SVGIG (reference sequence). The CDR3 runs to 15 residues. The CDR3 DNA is TGTGCCTGGAGTCACCGGAGGGGGCAGACAGATACGCAGTATTTT. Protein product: CAWSHRRGQTDTQYF. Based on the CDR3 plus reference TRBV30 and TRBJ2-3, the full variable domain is SQTIHQWPATLVQPVGSPLSLECTVEGTSNPNLYWYRQAAGRGLQLLFYSVGIGQISSEVPQNLSASRPQDRQFILSSKKLLLSDSGFYLCAWSHRRGQTDTQYFGPGTRLTVL.

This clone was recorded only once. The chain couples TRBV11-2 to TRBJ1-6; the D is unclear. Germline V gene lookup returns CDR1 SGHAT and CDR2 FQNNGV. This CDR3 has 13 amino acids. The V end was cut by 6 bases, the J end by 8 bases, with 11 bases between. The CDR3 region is CASSLADYSPLHF. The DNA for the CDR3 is TGTGCCAGCAGTCTCGCAGACTATTCACCCCTCCACTTT.

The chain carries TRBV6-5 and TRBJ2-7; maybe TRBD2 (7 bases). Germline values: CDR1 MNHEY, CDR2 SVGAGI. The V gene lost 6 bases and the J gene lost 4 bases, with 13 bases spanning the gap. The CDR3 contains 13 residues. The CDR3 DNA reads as TGTGCCAGCAGCCACAGGGAGGGATACGAGCAGTACGTC. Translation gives CASSHREGYEQYV.

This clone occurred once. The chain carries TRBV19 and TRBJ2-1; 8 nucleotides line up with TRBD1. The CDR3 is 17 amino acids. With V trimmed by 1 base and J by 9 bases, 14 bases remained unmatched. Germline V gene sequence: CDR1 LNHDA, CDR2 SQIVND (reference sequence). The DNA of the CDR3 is TGTGCCAGTAGTATAGTTATAGGACAGGGATTTTCGGTTGAGCAGTTCTTC. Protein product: CASSIVIGQGFSVEQFF.

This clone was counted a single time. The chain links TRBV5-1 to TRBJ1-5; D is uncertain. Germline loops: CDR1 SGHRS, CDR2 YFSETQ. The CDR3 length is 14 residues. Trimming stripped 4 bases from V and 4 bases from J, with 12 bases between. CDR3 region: CASSRAPGNQPQHF. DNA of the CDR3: TGCGCCAGCAGCCGGGCACCGGGAAATCAGCCCCAGCATTTT. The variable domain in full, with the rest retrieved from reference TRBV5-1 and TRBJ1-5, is KAGVTQTPRYLIKTRGQQVTLSCSPISGHRSVSWYQQTPGQGLQFLFEYFSETQRNKGNFPGRFSGRQFSNSRSEMNVSTLELGDSALYLCASSRAPGNQPQHFGDGTRLSIL.

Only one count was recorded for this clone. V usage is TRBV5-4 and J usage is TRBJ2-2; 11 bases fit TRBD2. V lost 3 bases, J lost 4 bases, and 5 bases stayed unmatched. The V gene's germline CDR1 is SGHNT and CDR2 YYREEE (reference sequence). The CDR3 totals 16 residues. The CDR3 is CASSWRLAGITGELFF. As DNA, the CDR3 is TGTGCCAGCAGCTGGAGACTAGCGGGGATCACCGGGGAGCTGTTTTTT.

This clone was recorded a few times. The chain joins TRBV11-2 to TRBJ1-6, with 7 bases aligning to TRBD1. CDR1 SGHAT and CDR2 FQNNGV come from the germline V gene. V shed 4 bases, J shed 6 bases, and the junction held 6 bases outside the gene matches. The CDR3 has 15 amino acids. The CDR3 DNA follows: TGTGCCAGCAGCTCGCGACAGGGCAGTAATTCACCCCTCCACTTT. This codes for CASSSRQGSNSPLHF.

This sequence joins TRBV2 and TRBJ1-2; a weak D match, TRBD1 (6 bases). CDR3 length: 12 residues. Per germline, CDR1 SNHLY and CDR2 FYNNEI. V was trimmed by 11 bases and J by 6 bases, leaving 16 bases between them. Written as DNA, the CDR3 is TGTGCCCGGTCGGACAGTAAAGATGGCTACACCTTC. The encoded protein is CARSDSKDGYTF.

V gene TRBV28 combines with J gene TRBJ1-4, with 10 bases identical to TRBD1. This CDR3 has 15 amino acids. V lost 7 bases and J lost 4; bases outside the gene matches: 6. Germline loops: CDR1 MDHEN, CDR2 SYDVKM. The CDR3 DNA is TGTGCCAGCACCGGGGGGACAGGGGTTAATGAAAAACTGTTTTTT. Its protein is CASTGGTGVNEKLFF.

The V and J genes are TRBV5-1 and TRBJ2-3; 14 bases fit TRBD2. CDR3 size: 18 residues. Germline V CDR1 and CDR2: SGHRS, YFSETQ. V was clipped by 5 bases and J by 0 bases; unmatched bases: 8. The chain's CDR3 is CASRAGTSGRISTDTQYF. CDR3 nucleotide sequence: TGCGCCAGCAGAGCCGGGACTAGCGGGAGAATTAGCACAGATACGCAGTATTTT.

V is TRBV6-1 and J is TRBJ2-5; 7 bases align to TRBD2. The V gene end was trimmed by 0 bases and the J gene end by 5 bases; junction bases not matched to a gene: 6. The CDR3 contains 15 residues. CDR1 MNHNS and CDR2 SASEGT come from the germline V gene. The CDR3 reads CASSEAGGRTETQYF. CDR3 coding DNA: TGTGCCAGCAGTGAAGCGGGAGGGAGGACTGAGACCCAGTACTTC.

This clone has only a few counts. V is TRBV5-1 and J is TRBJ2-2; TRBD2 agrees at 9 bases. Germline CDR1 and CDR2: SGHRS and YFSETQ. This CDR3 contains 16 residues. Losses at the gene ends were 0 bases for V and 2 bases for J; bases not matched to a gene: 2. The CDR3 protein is CASSLGLAENTGELFF. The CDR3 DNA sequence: TGCGCCAGCAGCTTGGGACTAGCGGAAAACACCGGGGAGCTGTTTTTT.

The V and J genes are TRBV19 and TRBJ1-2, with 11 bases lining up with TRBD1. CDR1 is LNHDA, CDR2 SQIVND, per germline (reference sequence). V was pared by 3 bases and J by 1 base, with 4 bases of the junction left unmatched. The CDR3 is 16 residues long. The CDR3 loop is CASSIPGTGGNYGYTF. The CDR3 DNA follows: TGTGCCAGTAGTATCCCAGGGACAGGGGGTAACTATGGCTACACCTTC. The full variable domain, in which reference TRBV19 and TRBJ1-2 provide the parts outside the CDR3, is DGGITQSPKYLFRKEGQNVTLSCEQNLNHDAMYWYRQDPGQGLRLIYYSQIVNDFQKGDIAEGYSVSREKKESFPLTVTSAQKNPTAFYLCASSIPGTGGNYGYTFGSGTRLTVV.

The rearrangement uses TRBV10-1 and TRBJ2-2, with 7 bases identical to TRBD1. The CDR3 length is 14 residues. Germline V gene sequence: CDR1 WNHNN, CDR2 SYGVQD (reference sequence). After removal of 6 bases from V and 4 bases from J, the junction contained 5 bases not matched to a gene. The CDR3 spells CASSKDRTTGELFF. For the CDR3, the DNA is TGCGCCAGCAGCAAGGACAGGACCACCGGGGAGCTGTTTTTT.

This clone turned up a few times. As DNA, the CDR3 is TGTGCCTGGAGTTTGGCGGGAGCACCAGATACGCAGTATTTT. As protein: CAWSLAGAPDTQYF. The chain is built from TRBV30 and TRBJ2-3, with TRBD2 identical over 7 bases. V lost 2 bases and J lost 4; bases outside the gene matches: 6. The CDR3 totals 14 residues. Germline V gene data show CDR1 as GTSNPN and CDR2 as SVGIG (reference sequence).

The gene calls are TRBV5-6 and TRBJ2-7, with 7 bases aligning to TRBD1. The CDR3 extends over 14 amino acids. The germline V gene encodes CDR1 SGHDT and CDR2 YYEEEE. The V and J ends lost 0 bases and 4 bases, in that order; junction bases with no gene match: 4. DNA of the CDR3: TGTGCCAGCAGCTTGGTGGGACAGTCTTACGAGCAGTACGTC. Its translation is CASSLVGQSYEQYV.

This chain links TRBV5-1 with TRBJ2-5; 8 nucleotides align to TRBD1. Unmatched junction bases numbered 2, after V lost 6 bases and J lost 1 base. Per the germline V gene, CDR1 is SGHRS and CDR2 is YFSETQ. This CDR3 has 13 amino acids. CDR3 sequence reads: CASKGTGQETQYF. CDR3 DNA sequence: TGCGCCAGCAAAGGGACAGGCCAAGAGACCCAGTACTTC.

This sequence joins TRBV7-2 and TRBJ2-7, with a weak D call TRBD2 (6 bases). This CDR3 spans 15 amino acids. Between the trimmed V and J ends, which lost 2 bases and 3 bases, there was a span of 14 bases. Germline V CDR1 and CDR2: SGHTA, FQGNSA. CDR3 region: CASSLSASEGYEQYF. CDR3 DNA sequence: TGTGCCAGCAGCTTATCGGCTAGCGAGGGCTACGAGCAGTACTTC.

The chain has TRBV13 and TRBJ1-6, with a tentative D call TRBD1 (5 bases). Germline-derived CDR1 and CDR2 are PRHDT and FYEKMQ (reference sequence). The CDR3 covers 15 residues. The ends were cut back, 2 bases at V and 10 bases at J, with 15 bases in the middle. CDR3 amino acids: CASSLSLREDSPLHF. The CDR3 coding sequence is TGTGCCAGCAGCTTATCCCTCAGGGAGGACTCACCCCTCCACTTT.

For the CDR3, the DNA is TGCAGTGCAAGTGATAGCTCTGGAAACACCATATATTTT. This translates into CSASDSSGNTIYF. The chain combines TRBV20-1 with TRBJ1-3; D uncertain. Germline CDR1 reads DFQATT; CDR2 reads SNEGSKA (reference sequence). The V end lost 6 bases, the J end lost 0 bases, and 9 bases lay between the germline ends. This CDR3 contains 13 residues.

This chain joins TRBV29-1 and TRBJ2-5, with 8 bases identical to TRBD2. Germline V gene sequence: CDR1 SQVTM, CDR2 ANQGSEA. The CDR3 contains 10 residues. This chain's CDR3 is CGGGGETQYF. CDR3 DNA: TGCGGAGGCGGGGGGGAGACCCAGTACTTC.

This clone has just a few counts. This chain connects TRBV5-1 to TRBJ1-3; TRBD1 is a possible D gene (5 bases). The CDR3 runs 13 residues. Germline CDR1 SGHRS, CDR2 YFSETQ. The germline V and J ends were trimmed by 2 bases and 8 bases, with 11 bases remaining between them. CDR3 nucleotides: TGCGCCAGCAGCTTAATGGAGGGACACACCATATATTTT. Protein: CASSLMEGHTIYF.

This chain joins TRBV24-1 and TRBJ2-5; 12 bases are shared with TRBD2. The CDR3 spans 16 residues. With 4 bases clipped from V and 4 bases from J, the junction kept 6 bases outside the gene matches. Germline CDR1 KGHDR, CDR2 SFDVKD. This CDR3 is CATSDMKGLAGETQYF. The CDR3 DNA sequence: TGTGCCACCAGTGACATGAAGGGACTAGCGGGAGAGACCCAGTACTTC.

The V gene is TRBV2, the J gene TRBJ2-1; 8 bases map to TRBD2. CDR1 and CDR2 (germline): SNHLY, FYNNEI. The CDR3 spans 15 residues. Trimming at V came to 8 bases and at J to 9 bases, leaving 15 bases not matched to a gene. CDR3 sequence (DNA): TGTGCCAGCGGCCCCCCGGGACTAGGAATTGTTGAGCAGTTCTTC. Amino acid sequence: CASGPPGLGIVEQFF. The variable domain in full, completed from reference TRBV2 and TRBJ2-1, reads EPEVTQTPSHQVTQMGQEVILRCVPISNHLYFYWYRQILGQKVEFLVSFYNNEISEKSEIFDDQFSVERPDGSNFTLKIRSTKLEDSAMYFCASGPPGLGIVEQFFGPGTRLTVL.

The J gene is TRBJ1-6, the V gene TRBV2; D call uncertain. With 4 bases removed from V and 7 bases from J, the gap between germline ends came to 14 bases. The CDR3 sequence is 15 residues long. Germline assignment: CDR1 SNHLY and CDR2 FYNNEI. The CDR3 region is CASSALEVPNSPLHF. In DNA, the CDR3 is TGTGCCAGCAGTGCCCTGGAGGTTCCAAATTCACCCCTCCACTTT.

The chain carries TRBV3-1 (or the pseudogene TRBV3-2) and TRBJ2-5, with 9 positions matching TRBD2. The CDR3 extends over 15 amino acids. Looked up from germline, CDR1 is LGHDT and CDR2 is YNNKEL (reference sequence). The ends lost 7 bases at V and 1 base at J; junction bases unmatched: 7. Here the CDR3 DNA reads TGTGCCAGCATGACGTCTAGCGGGGCCCAAGAGACCCAGTACTTC. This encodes CASMTSSGAQETQYF.

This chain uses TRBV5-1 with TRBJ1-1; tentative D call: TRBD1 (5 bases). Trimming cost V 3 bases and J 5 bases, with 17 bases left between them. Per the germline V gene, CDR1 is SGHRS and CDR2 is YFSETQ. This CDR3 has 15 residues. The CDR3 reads CASSSQGGTATEAFF. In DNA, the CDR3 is TGCGCCAGCAGCTCCCAGGGAGGAACGGCAACTGAAGCTTTCTTT.

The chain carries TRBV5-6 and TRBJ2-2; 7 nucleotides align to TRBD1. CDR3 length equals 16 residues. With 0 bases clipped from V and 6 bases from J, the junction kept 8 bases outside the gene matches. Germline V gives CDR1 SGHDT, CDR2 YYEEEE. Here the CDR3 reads CASSLDKTGKAGELFF. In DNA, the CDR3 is TGTGCCAGCAGCTTGGATAAGACAGGGAAGGCCGGGGAGCTGTTTTTT.

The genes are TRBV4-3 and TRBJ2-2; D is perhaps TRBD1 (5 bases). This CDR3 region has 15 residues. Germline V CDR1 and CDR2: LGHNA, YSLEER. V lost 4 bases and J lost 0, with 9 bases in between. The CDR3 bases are TGCGCCAGCAGCCTAGAACAGGCGAACACCGGGGAGCTGTTTTTT. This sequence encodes CASSLEQANTGELFF.